Sequencing of this T cell receptor (beta chain) was carried out in a study of blood T cells in healthy people across ages. Study outcomes and limitations: A roughly linear age-dependent decrease characterized TCR beta diversity per million T cells.

Alongside a J-beta primer mix, a sample-barcoded 5' primer served in a second PCR lasting about 7 to 11 cycles. TCRdb itself ran the 5' RACE reads through MiXCR, one entry per CDR3 protein. Among 1.2 million to 1.5 million distinct CDR3 sequences listed, around two fifths were seen once. Trimming took off 6 bases at V and 1 base at J, with 12 bases between the two ends. The CDR3 has 15 residues. Germline V gene data show CDR1 as SNHLY and CDR2 as FYNNEI. This clonotype was observed a few times. Its specificity is unknown. Specimen: blood. J is TRBJ2-2 and V is TRBV2; maybe TRBD1 (6 bases). This TCR was recovered from a woman between 18 and 29 years old in good health. The CDR3 nucleotides are TGTGCCAGCAGCGCCGGGACACAGAACACCGGGGAGCTGTTTTTT. Its translation: CASSAGTQNTGELFF. Supplemented by reference TRBV2 and TRBJ2-2, the full variable domain reads EPEVTQTPSHQVTQMGQEVILRCVPISNHLYFYWYRQILGQKVEFLVSFYNNEISEKSEIFDDQFSVERPDGSNFTLKIRSTKLEDSAMYFCASSAGTQNTGELFFGEGSRLTVL.